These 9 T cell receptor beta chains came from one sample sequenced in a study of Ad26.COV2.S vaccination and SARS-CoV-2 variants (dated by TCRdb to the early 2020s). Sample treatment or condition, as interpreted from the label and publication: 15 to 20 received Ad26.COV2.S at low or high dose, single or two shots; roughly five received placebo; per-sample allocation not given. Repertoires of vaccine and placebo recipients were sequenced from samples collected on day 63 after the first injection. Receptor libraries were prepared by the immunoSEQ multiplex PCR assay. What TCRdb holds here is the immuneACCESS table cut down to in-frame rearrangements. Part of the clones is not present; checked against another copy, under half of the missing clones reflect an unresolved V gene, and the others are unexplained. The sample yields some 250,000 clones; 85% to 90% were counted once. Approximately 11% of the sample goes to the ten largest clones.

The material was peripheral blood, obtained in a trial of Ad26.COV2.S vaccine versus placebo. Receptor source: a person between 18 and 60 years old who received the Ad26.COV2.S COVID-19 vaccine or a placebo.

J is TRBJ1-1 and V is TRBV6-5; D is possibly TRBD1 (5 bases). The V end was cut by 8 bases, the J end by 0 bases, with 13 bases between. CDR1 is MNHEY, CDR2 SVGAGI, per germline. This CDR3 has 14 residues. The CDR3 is CASGEGRMNTEAFF. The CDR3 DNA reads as TGTGCCAGCGGGGAGGGACGAATGAACACTGAAGCTTTCTTT.

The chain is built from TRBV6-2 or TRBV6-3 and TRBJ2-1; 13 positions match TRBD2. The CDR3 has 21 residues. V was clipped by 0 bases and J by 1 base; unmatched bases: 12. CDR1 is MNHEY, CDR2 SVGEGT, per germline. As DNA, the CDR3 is TGTGCCAGCAGTTACTCGATATTCGTAGGACTAGCGGGAGAGTCCTACAATGAGCAGTTCTTC. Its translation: CASSYSIFVGLAGESYNEQFF.

The CDR3 bases are TGTGCCAGCAGAAGGGCGGCGGAAACCGGGGAGCTGTTTTTT. It is translated as CASRRAAETGELFF. The rearrangement links TRBV11-2 to TRBJ2-2; unclear D gene. There are 14 residues in the CDR3. Trimming removed 6 bases from V and 5 bases from J, with 13 bases in between. CDR1 and CDR2 (germline): SGHAT, FQNNGV.

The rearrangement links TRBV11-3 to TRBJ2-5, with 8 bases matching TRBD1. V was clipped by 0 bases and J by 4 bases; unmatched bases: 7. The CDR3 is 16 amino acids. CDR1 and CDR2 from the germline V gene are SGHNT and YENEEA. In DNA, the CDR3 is TGTGCCAGCAGCTTAGAGGGGCGGACAGGGCGAGAGACCCAGTACTTC. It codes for CASSLEGRTGRETQYF.

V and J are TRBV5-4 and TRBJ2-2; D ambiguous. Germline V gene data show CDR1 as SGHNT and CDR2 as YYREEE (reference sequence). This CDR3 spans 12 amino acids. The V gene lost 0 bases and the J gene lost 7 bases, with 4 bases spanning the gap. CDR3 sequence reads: CASSLGGGELFF. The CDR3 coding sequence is TGTGCCAGCAGCTTGGGGGGCGGGGAGCTGTTTTTT. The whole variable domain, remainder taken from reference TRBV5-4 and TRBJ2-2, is ETGVTQSPTHLIKTRGQQVTLRCSSQSGHNTVSWYQQALGQGPQFIFQYYREEENGRGNFPPRFSGLQFPNYSSELNVNALELDDSALYLCASSLGGGELFFGEGSRLTVL.

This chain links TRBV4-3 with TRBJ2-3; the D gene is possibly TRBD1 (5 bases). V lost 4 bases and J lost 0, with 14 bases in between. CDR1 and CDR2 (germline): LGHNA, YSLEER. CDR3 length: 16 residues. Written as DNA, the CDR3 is TGCGCCAGCAGCCCCCGGCCAGGGCCCAGCACAGATACGCAGTATTTT. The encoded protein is CASSPRPGPSTDTQYF.

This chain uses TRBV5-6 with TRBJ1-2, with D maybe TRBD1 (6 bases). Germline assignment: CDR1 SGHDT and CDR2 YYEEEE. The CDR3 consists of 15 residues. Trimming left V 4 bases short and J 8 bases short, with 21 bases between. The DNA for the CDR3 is TGTGCCAGCAGCCCCCGGCAGGGGCAATTCATAGGCTACACCTTC. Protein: CASSPRQGQFIGYTF.

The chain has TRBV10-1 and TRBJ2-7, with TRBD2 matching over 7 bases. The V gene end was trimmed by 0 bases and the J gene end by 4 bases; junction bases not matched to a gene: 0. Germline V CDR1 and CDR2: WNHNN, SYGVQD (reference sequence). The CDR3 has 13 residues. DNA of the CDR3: TGCGCCAGCAGTGAGTCCGGGGGGTACGAGCAGTACTTC. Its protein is CASSESGGYEQYF.

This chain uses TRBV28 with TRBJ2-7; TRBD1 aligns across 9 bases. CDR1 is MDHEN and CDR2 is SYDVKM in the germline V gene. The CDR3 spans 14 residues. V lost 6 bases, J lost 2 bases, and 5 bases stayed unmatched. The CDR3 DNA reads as TGTGCCAGCAGCTTGGGACAGGGAACCTACGAGCAGTACTTC. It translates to CASSLGQGTYEQYF.